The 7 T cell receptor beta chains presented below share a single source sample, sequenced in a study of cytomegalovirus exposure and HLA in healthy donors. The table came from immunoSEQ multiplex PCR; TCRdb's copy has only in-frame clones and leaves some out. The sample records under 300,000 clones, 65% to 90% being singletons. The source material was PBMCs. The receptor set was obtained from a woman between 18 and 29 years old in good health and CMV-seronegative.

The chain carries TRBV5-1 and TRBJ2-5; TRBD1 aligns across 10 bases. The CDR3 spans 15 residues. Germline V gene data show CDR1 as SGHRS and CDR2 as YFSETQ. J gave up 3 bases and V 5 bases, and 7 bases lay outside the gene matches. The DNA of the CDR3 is TGCGCCAGCAGTCCTCAGGGGACAGGGGAAGAGACCCAGTACTTC. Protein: CASSPQGTGEETQYF.

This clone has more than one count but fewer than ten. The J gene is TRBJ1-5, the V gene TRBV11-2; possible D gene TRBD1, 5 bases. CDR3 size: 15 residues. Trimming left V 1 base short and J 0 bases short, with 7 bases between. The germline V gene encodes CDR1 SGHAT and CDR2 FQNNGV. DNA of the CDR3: TGTGCCAGCAGCTTAGCAGGGAATAGCAATCAGCCCCAGCATTTT. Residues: CASSLAGNSNQPQHF.

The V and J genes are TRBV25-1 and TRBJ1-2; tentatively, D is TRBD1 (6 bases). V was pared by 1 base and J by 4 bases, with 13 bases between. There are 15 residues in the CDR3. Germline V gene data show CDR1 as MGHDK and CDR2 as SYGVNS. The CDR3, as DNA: TGTGCCAGCAGTGAATCCCAGGGGAGTATCTATGGCTACACCTTC. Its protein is CASSESQGSIYGYTF.

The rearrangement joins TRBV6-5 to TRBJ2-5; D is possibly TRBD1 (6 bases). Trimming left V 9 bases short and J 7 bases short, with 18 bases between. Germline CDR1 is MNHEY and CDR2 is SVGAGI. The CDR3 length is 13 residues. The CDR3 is CASHSQGKATQYF. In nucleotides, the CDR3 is TGTGCCAGTCACAGCCAGGGGAAAGCGACCCAGTACTTC.

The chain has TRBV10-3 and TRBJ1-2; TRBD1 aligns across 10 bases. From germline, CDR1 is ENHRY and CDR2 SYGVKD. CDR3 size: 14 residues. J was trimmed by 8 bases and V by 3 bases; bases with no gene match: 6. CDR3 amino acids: CAISDRQGARGYTF. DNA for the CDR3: TGTGCCATCAGTGACCGACAGGGGGCGCGAGGCTACACCTTC.

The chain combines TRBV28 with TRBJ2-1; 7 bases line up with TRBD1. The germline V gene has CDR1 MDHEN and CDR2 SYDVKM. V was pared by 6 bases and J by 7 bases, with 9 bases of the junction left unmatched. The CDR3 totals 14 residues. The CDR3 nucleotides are TGTGCCAGCAGCCAGTACGACAGGGAAAATGAGCAGTTCTTC. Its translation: CASSQYDRENEQFF.

CDR3 sequence: CASSYSDPLGGNTIYF. Written as DNA, the CDR3 is TGTGCCAGCAGTTACTCTGACCCACTAGGAGGAAACACCATATATTTT. The chain joins TRBV6-5 to TRBJ1-3; D is unresolved. This CDR3 spans 16 amino acids. Looked up from germline, CDR1 is MNHEY and CDR2 is SVGAGI. V was shortened by 0 bases and J by 4 bases, with 13 bases between the two germline ends.